What follows is one T cell receptor beta chain and its context. The antigen is undetermined. Losses at the gene ends were 1 base for V and 6 bases for J; bases not matched to a gene: 5. The length of the CDR3 is 15 residues. Looked up from germline, CDR1 is SGHRS and CDR2 is YFSETQ. Caucasian adults living in Nashville, Tennessee, provided all samples. Unsorted samples relied on around 100 million PBMCs, which served as the source of genomic DNA. The assay was immunoSEQ multiplex PCR, and TCRdb's table has in-frame clones only and misses some. Of roughly 500,000 clones listed, approximately 80% are singletons. These data originate in a study of shared clonotypes between healthy human individuals. Study background: A few men and a couple of women, aged 18 to 49, were donors. Findings and caveats of the study: Sequencing depth was expected to affect clonotype sharing among donors.

The sample was PBMCs. The sequence was collected from a woman aged 40 to 49 in good health. Some clones in this sample may be carry-over from other donors' samples. The chain has TRBV5-1 and TRBJ2-2, with 8 bases that match TRBD2. The CDR3 spells CASSLRAGVSGELFF. The CDR3 DNA sequence: TGCGCCAGCAGCTTGCGAGCGGGAGTGTCCGGGGAGCTGTTTTTT.